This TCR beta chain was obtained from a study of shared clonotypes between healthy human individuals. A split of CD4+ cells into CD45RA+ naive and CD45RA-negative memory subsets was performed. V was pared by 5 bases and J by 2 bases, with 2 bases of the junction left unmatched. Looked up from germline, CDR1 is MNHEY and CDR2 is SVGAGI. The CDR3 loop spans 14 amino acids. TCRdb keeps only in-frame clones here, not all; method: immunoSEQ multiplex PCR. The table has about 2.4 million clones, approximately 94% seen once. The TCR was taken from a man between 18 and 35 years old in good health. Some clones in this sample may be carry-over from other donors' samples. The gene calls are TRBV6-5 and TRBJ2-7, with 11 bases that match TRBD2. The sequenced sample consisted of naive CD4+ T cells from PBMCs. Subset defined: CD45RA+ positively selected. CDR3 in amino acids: CASSTLAGAYEQYF. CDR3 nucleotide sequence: TGTGCCAGCAGTACACTAGCGGGAGCCTACGAGCAGTACTTC.